The next 32 T cell receptor beta chains were all read from a single sample in a study of type 1 regulatory T cells. TCRdb reprocessed the reads via MiXCR and lists one record per CDR3 protein. In the table there are over 55,000 distinct CDR3 sequences, around 68% of which are singletons. Their specific antigens are unknown. Sequenced material: cultured T cells, either the whole culture or a sorted T cell fraction (not recorded which). The subset: Tr1-enriched cell product generated in vitro against host alloantigens. The receptors here all came from a human donor in good health.

The rearrangement uses TRBV20-1 and TRBJ2-7; 9 positions match TRBD2. Trimming removed 1 base from V and 1 base from J; junction bases left unmatched: 8. This CDR3 has 16 residues. Germline V gene data show CDR1 as DFQATT and CDR2 as SNEGSKA (reference sequence). The CDR3 DNA follows: TGCAGTGCTAGAGCAATGCGACTAGCGGCTTCCTACGAGCAGTACTTC. Protein sequence: CSARAMRLAASYEQYF.

CDR3 protein: CASSESGTDTQYF. The CDR3 region has the DNA TGTGCCAGTAGTGAAAGTGGCACAGATACGCAGTATTTT. This rearrangement joins TRBV19 to TRBJ2-3; D call uncertain. From germline, CDR1 is LNHDA and CDR2 SQIVND (reference sequence). Deletions cut 5 bases from V and 1 base from J, with 7 bases between. The CDR3 is 13 residues long. The variable domain in full, with the rest retrieved from reference TRBV19 and TRBJ2-3, is DGGITQSPKYLFRKEGQNVTLSCEQNLNHDAMYWYRQDPGQGLRLIYYSQIVNDFQKGDIAEGYSVSREKKESFPLTVTSAQKNPTAFYLCASSESGTDTQYFGPGTRLTVL.

The gene calls are TRBV20-1 and TRBJ2-5; 7 positions agree with TRBD1. The junction had 8 bases not matched to a gene; V was cut back by 3 bases and J by 1 base. CDR3 length equals 15 residues. CDR1 and CDR2 from the germline V gene are DFQATT and SNEGSKA (reference sequence). This chain's CDR3 is CSARRAGGIQETQYF. The CDR3 DNA follows: TGCAGTGCTAGGCGAGCAGGGGGAATCCAAGAGACCCAGTACTTC.

V and J are TRBV7-6 and TRBJ2-3; 10 nucleotides line up with TRBD2. CDR1 and CDR2 (germline): SGHVS, FNYEAQ. The CDR3 is 15 amino acids. The V segment lost 5 bases and the J segment 3 bases; nucleotides outside the gene matches: 5. This CDR3 reads CASSPSGGGTDTQYF. Here the CDR3 DNA reads TGTGCCAGCAGCCCCAGCGGGGGGGGGACAGATACGCAGTATTTT.

This chain links TRBV20-1 with TRBJ2-1; 7 positions agree with TRBD2. This CDR3 is built from 14 residues. Germline V lookup: CDR1 DFQATT, CDR2 SNEGSKA (reference sequence). Unmatched junction bases numbered 9, after V lost 1 base and J lost 9 bases. The CDR3 DNA reads as TGCAGTGCTAGAGTGGCGGGAGAGCCCTCTGAGCAGTTCTTC. Translation: CSARVAGEPSEQFF.

The sample holds a few counts of this clonotype. The DNA of the CDR3 is TGTGCCAGTAGGACTAGCGGGAGAACAGATACGCAGTATTTT. It is translated as CASRTSGRTDTQYF. This chain links TRBV6-2 or TRBV6-3 with TRBJ2-3, with 13 nucleotides matching TRBD2. This CDR3 has 14 residues. V shed 9 bases, J shed 3 bases, and the junction held 3 bases outside the gene matches. Per germline, CDR1 MNHEY and CDR2 SVGEGT.

This chain connects TRBV27 to TRBJ1-2, with 7 bases identical to TRBD1. Germline V gene sequence: CDR1 MNHEY, CDR2 SMNVEV (reference sequence). The CDR3 totals 13 residues. After removal of 3 bases from V and 6 bases from J, the junction contained 4 bases not matched to a gene. The CDR3 loop reads CASSFDRVHGYTF. In DNA, the CDR3 is TGTGCCAGCAGTTTCGACAGGGTACATGGCTACACCTTC.

This clonotype came up many times. In DNA form, the CDR3 reads TGTGCCATCAGTGAAGCACGCTTCGAGACCCAGTACTTC. Translation: CAISEARFETQYF. The chain couples TRBV10-3 to TRBJ2-5; D is unresolved. CDR1 and CDR2 (germline): ENHRY, SYGVKD. V lost 3 bases, J lost 5 bases, and 10 bases lay in between. This CDR3 spans 13 amino acids.

The rearrangement uses TRBV6-5 and TRBJ1-6; 10 bases agree with TRBD1. Germline V gene data show CDR1 as MNHEY and CDR2 as SVGAGI. This CDR3 contains 16 residues. With V trimmed by 6 bases and J by 4 bases, 6 bases remained unmatched. The CDR3 region has the DNA TGTGCCAGCAGGGAGGACAGGGGGAATTATAATTCACCCCTCCACTTT. Translated: CASREDRGNYNSPLHF.

The rearrangement uses TRBV5-1 and TRBJ1-1; perhaps TRBD1 as D (5 bases). CDR3 length: 14 residues. CDR1 is SGHRS, CDR2 YFSETQ, per germline. The germline V and J ends were trimmed by 2 bases and 1 base, with 9 bases remaining between them. The CDR3 coding sequence is TGCGCCAGCAGCTTTGGGGGGGGGAACACTGAAGCTTTCTTT. This sequence encodes CASSFGGGNTEAFF.

In this sample, this clonotype turned up a few times. The V gene is TRBV7-2, the J gene TRBJ2-3, with TRBD2 matching over 9 bases. The ends lost 3 bases at V and 0 bases at J; junction bases unmatched: 4. Germline V CDR1 and CDR2: SGHTA, FQGNSA. There are 16 residues in the CDR3. CDR3 DNA sequence: TGTGCCAGCAGCTTCAATAGCGGGAGAAGCACAGATACGCAGTATTTT. Its translation: CASSFNSGRSTDTQYF.

The V gene is TRBV11-2, the J gene TRBJ2-7; D is perhaps TRBD1 (6 bases). The CDR3 loop spans 14 amino acids. V shed 1 base and J shed 5 bases, with 12 bases lying between them. CDR1 and CDR2 from the germline V gene are SGHAT and FQNNGV. The CDR3 here is CASSLGQGRDEQYF. The CDR3 nucleotides read TGTGCCAGCAGCTTAGGCCAGGGGCGGGACGAGCAGTACTTC. The whole variable domain, remainder taken from reference TRBV11-2 and TRBJ2-7, is EAGVAQSPRYKIIEKRQSVAFWCNPISGHATLYWYQQILGQGPKLLIQFQNNGVVDDSQLPKDRFSAERLKGVDSTLKIQPAKLEDSAVYLCASSLGQGRDEQYFGPGTRLTVT.

The rearrangement joins TRBV27 to TRBJ2-2; D is possibly TRBD1 or TRBD2 (6 bases each). Germline V lookup: CDR1 MNHEY, CDR2 SMNVEV (reference sequence). This CDR3 spans 18 amino acids. V was trimmed by 3 bases and J by 4 bases, leaving 21 bases between them. CDR3 nucleotide sequence: TGTGCCAGCAGTTTTCCCCCCCGTACGGGGGCCACCACCGGGGAGCTGTTTTTT. Amino acids: CASSFPPRTGATTGELFF.

This rearrangement joins TRBV9 to TRBJ2-1, with 7 bases identical to TRBD2. V shed 0 bases, J shed 5 bases, and the junction held 2 bases outside the gene matches. CDR1 and CDR2 (germline): SGDLS, YYNGEE. This CDR3 has 14 residues. CDR3 loop: CASSVAGLNNEQFF. The CDR3 DNA follows: TGTGCCAGCAGCGTAGCGGGACTAAACAATGAGCAGTTCTTC. Using reference TRBV9 and TRBJ2-1 for the parts outside the CDR3, the full variable domain is DSGVTQTPKHLITATGQRVTLRCSPRSGDLSVYWYQQSLDQGLQFLIQYYNGEERAKGNILERFSAQQFPDLHSELNLSSLELGDSALYFCASSVAGLNNEQFFGPGTRLTVL.

The V gene is TRBV15, the J gene TRBJ2-1; TRBD2 is a possible D gene (6 bases). Germline CDR1 reads LNHNV; CDR2 reads YYDKDF (reference sequence). Trimming removed 5 bases from V and 6 bases from J, with 11 bases in between. The CDR3 length is 13 residues. This chain's CDR3 is CATSGGVSNEQFF. As DNA, the CDR3 is TGTGCCACCAGCGGAGGGGTTTCCAATGAGCAGTTCTTC.

This clonotype was recorded a few times. The J gene is TRBJ1-1, the V gene TRBV7-3; unclear D gene. The germline gives CDR1 SGHTA, CDR2 FQGTGA. Trimming pared 5 bases from V and 4 bases from J, leaving 17 bases between. The CDR3 has 15 amino acids. This chain's CDR3 is CASSPERLPGTEAFF. CDR3 nucleotide sequence: TGTGCCAGCAGCCCAGAACGACTCCCCGGCACTGAAGCTTTCTTT.

This clonotype was seen only a few times. J is TRBJ2-1 and V is TRBV24-1; 15 bases are shared with TRBD2. J lost 3 bases, V lost 4 bases, and 3 bases had no gene match. CDR1 and CDR2 (germline): KGHDR, SFDVKD. The length of the CDR3 is 17 residues. CDR3 region: CATSDPGLAGGYNEQFF. In DNA, the CDR3 is TGTGCCACCAGTGACCCGGGACTAGCGGGGGGCTACAATGAGCAGTTCTTC.

The rearrangement uses TRBV6-6 and TRBJ2-1, with 11 bases matching TRBD2. This CDR3 region has 16 residues. Germline-derived CDR1 and CDR2 are MNHNY and SVGAGI (reference sequence). V lost 7 bases and J lost 7; bases outside the gene matches: 12. The CDR3 reads CASTAQTSGRTNEQFF. CDR3 nucleotide sequence: TGTGCCAGCACCGCCCAAACTAGCGGGAGAACTAATGAGCAGTTCTTC.

The chain couples TRBV5-5 to TRBJ1-5; D ambiguous. V was cut by 0 bases and J by 4 bases, with 17 bases left in between. Germline CDR1 reads SGHKS; CDR2 reads YYEKEE (reference sequence). The CDR3 covers 17 residues. The CDR3 spells CASSLAPNTLENQPQHF. The CDR3 DNA is TGTGCCAGCAGCTTGGCGCCCAACACACTAGAAAATCAGCCCCAGCATTTT. Looking up the rest from reference TRBV5-5 and TRBJ1-5 gives the full variable domain: DAGVTQSPTHLIKTRGQQVTLRCSPISGHKSVSWYQQVLGQGPQFIFQYYEKEERGRGNFPDRFSARQFPNYSSELNVNALLLGDSALYLCASSLAPNTLENQPQHFGDGTRLSIL.

The V call is TRBV5-5, the J call TRBJ2-7, with D perhaps TRBD1 (6 bases). The CDR3 has 13 residues. Trimming cost V 5 bases and J 7 bases, with 16 bases left between them. Germline loops: CDR1 SGHKS, CDR2 YYEKEE (reference sequence). CDR3 region: CASRPDQGNEQYF. DNA of the CDR3: TGTGCCAGCAGGCCGGATCAGGGGAATGAGCAGTACTTC.

This clonotype was picked up one time. The rearrangement uses TRBV19 and TRBJ2-1; D unresolved. The CDR3 runs 13 residues. Germline CDR1 LNHDA, CDR2 SQIVND (reference sequence). The V gene lost 1 base and the J gene lost 8 bases, with 9 bases spanning the gap. The CDR3 protein is CASSIGPADEQFF. In DNA, the CDR3 is TGTGCCAGTAGTATAGGTCCCGCGGATGAGCAGTTCTTC.

V gene TRBV7-2 combines with J gene TRBJ2-1, with D possibly being TRBD2 (5 bases). V lost 7 bases and J 6 bases, leaving 10 bases between the germline ends. CDR3 length: 12 residues. CDR1 is SGHTA and CDR2 is FQGNSA in the germline V gene. CDR3 in amino acids: CASTPSFNEQFF. DNA of the CDR3: TGTGCCAGCACTCCTAGCTTCAATGAGCAGTTCTTC.

This chain links TRBV5-1 with TRBJ2-7; D is unclear. The CDR3 covers 12 residues. Trimming took 2 bases from V and 7 from J, leaving 10 bases between them. The germline V gene encodes CDR1 SGHRS and CDR2 YFSETQ. The CDR3 here is CASSFPGGEQYF. CDR3 nucleotides: TGCGCCAGCAGCTTCCCCGGCGGTGAGCAGTACTTC.

This clonotype was detected only a few times. This chain links TRBV15 with TRBJ1-4; 7 positions match TRBD1. Germline assignment: CDR1 LNHNV and CDR2 YYDKDF (reference sequence). After removal of 4 bases from V and 7 bases from J, the junction contained 9 bases not matched to a gene. This CDR3 spans 15 amino acids. The CDR3 DNA reads as TGTGCCACCAGCACCGTCCCGGGACAGCGTGAAAAACTGTTTTTT. This gives the protein CATSTVPGQREKLFF.

The rearrangement links TRBV6-1 to TRBJ1-4, with unresolved D. This CDR3 is built from 13 residues. Germline V gene lookup returns CDR1 MNHNS and CDR2 SASEGT. Trimming took off 5 bases at V and 7 bases at J, with 11 bases between the two ends. This CDR3 is CASSITGAEKLFF. Here the CDR3 DNA reads TGTGCCAGCAGTATCACGGGAGCTGAAAAACTGTTTTTT.

This chain uses TRBV27 with TRBJ2-1, with D possibly being TRBD2 (6 bases). Germline CDR1 and CDR2: MNHEY and SMNVEV (reference sequence). This CDR3 is 15 amino acids long. V gave up 5 bases and J gave up 7 bases, with 18 bases separating them. The CDR3 DNA follows: TGTGCCAGCAGTCGGGGAGCGCGGGGTTTAAATGAGCAGTTCTTC. Translated: CASSRGARGLNEQFF.

The J gene is TRBJ2-1, the V gene TRBV11-2, with D tentatively TRBD2 (6 bases). In germline, CDR1 is SGHAT, CDR2 FQNNGV. The V gene lost 5 bases and the J gene lost 2 bases, with 13 bases spanning the gap. CDR3 size: 15 residues. This chain's CDR3 is CASSRDGGAYNEQFF. The DNA of the CDR3 is TGTGCCAGCAGCCGGGACGGCGGGGCCTACAATGAGCAGTTCTTC.

The rearrangement uses TRBV3-1 and TRBJ2-5; D might be TRBD1 or TRBD2, each matching 5 bases. Germline V CDR1 and CDR2: LGHDT, YNNKEL (reference sequence). V dropped 4 bases and J dropped 2 bases, with 14 bases sitting between them. The CDR3 sequence is 15 residues long. The chain's CDR3 is CASSPNSGRQETQYF. The CDR3 coding sequence is TGTGCCAGCAGCCCAAACTCGGGGCGACAAGAGACCCAGTACTTC.

V is TRBV28 and J is TRBJ1-1, with TRBD1 matching over 8 bases. The germline gives CDR1 MDHEN, CDR2 SYDVKM. This CDR3 has 15 amino acids. J gave up 4 bases and V 6 bases, and 10 bases lay outside the gene matches. The CDR3 DNA reads as TGTGCCAGCAGCTCGACAGGGGAGAGTAGCACTGAAGCTTTCTTT. It is translated as CASSSTGESSTEAFF.

The chain is built from TRBV2 and TRBJ2-4; D is uncertain. Trimming removed 0 bases from V and 1 base from J, with 22 bases in between. CDR1 and CDR2 from the germline V gene are SNHLY and FYNNEI. This CDR3 comprises 20 residues. The CDR3 sequence: CASSEALQALILTAKNIQYF. Here the CDR3 DNA reads TGTGCCAGCAGTGAAGCGCTTCAGGCCCTAATTCTTACGGCCAAAAACATTCAGTACTTC.

The V call is TRBV7-9, the J call TRBJ2-5; possible D gene TRBD2, 5 bases. The CDR3 has 13 amino acids. Trimming took off 11 bases at V and 2 bases at J, with 15 bases between the two ends. Germline lookup yields CDR1 SEHNR and CDR2 FQNEAQ (reference sequence). The CDR3 loop is CAGMDGLQETQYF. The CDR3 nucleotides are TGTGCCGGCATGGACGGACTTCAAGAGACCCAGTACTTC.

This chain links TRBV20-1 with TRBJ1-1; D call uncertain. Germline CDR1 DFQATT, CDR2 SNEGSKA (reference sequence). The length of the CDR3 is 14 residues. V was shortened by 6 bases and J by 1 base, with 15 bases between the two germline ends. The CDR3 here is CSAEKPPGNTEAFF. The CDR3, as DNA: TGCAGTGCCGAAAAACCTCCAGGGAACACTGAAGCTTTCTTT.